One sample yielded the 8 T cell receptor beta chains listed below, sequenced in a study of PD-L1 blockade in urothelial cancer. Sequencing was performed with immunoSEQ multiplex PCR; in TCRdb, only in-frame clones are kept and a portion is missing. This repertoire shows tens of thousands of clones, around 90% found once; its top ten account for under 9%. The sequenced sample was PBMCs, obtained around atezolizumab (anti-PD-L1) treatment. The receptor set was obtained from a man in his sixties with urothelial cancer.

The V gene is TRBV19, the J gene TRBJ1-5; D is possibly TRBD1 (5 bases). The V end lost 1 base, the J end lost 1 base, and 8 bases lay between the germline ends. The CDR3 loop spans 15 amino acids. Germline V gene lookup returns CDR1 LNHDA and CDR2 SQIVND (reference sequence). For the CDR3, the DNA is TGTGCCAGTAGTATAGGGGGCGCGAGCAATCAGCCCCAGCATTTT. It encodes CASSIGGASNQPQHF.

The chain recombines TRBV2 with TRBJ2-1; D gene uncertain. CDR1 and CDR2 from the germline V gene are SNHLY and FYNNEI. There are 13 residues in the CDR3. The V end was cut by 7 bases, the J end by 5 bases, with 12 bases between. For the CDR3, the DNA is TGTGCCAGCATTGGCAGACAAGACAATGAGCAGTTCTTC. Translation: CASIGRQDNEQFF.

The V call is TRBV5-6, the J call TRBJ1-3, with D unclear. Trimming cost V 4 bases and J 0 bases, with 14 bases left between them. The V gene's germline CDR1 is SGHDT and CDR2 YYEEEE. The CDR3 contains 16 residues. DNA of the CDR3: TGTGCCAGCAGCCCCATACTCCTAAGCTCTGGAAACACCATATATTTT. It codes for CASSPILLSSGNTIYF.

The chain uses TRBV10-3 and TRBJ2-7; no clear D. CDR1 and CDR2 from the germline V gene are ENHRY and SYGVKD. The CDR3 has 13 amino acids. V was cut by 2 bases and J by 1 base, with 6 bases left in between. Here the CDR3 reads CAISEGTSYEQYF. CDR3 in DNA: TGTGCCATCAGTGAGGGCACGTCCTACGAGCAGTACTTC.

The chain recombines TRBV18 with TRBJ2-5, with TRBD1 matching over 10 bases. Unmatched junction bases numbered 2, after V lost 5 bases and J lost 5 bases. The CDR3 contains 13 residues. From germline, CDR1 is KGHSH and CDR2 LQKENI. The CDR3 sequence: CASSTGQGETQYF. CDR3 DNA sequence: TGTGCCAGCTCAACGGGACAGGGGGAGACCCAGTACTTC.

CDR3 sequence reads: CASRPTSGGPFRLDTQYF. CDR3 nucleotides: TGCGCCAGCAGGCCGACTAGCGGGGGACCATTTCGGTTAGATACGCAGTATTTT. This chain links TRBV10-2 with TRBJ2-3; 12 bases map to TRBD2. The germline gives CDR1 WSHSY, CDR2 SAAADI. V lost 6 bases and J lost 5; bases outside the gene matches: 15. This CDR3 comprises 18 residues.

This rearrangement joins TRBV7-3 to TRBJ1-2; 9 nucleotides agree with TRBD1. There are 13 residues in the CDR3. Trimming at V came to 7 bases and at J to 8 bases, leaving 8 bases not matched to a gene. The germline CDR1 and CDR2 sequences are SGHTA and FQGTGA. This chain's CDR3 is CASTGDRVFGYTF. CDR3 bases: TGTGCCAGCACCGGGGACAGGGTGTTCGGCTACACCTTC. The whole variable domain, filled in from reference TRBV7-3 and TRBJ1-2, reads GAGVSQTPSNKVTEKGKYVELRCDPISGHTALYWYRQSLGQGPEFLIYFQGTGAADDSGLPNDRFFAVRPEGSVSTLKIQRTERGDSAVYLCASTGDRVFGYTFGSGTRLTVV.

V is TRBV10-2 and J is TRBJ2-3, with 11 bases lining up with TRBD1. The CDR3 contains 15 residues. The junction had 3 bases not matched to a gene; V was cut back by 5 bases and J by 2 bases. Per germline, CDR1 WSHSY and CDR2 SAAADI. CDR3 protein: CASSLGQGDTDTQYF. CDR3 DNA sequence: TGCGCCAGCAGTTTGGGACAGGGGGACACAGATACGCAGTATTTT.